Below, one TCR beta chain is given with its context. The target antigen is unknown. This sample is drawn from a study of Ad26.COV2.S vaccination and SARS-CoV-2 variants. Points from the study as a whole: Measurement of non-spike TCR breadth gave similar results in vaccine and placebo recipients.

From germline, CDR1 is SGHVS and CDR2 FQNEAQ. CDR3 length equals 17 residues. Between the trimmed V and J ends, which lost 1 base and 0 bases, there was a span of 16 bases. TCRdb's table, derived via immunoSEQ multiplex PCR, lists solely in-frame clones and lacks some. In the table there are hundreds of thousands of clones, more than 80% of which are singletons. Sample treatment: roughly 19 received Ad26.COV2.S at low or high dose, single or two shots; 5 received placebo; per-sample allocation not given. Day 63 after the first injection of vaccine or placebo was the sampling time. Within Boston, the person who donated was an adult of 18-55 years.

The receptor was derived from a person aged 18 to 59 who received the Ad26.COV2.S COVID-19 vaccine or a placebo. Material: peripheral blood, obtained in a trial of Ad26.COV2.S vaccine versus placebo. The chain recombines TRBV7-8 with TRBJ2-7, with D perhaps being TRBD1 or TRBD2 (5 bases each). The CDR3 is CASSLVVVGTDSYEQYF. CDR3 nucleotide sequence: TGTGCCAGCAGCTTAGTAGTGGTCGGGACCGACTCCTACGAGCAGTACTTC.